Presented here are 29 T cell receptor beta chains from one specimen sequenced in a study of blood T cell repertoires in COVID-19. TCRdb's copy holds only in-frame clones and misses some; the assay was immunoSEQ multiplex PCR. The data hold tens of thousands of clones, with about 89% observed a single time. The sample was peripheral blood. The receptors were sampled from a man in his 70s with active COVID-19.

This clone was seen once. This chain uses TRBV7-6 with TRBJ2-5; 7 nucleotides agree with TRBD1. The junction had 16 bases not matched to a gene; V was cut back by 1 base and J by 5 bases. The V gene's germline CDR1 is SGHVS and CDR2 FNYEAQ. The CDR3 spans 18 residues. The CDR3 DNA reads TGTGCCAGCAGCTTAGAGGCGACAGGGAGTACATTCCGGGAGACCCAGTACTTC. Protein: CASSLEATGSTFRETQYF.

The CDR3 reads CASSEMRGINYGYTF. The CDR3, as DNA: TGTGCCAGCAGTGAAATGAGAGGGATTAACTATGGCTACACCTTC. The chain has TRBV25-1 and TRBJ1-2; the D is unclear. V was trimmed by 2 bases and J by 1 base, leaving 11 bases between them. Per the germline V gene, CDR1 is MGHDK and CDR2 is SYGVNS. This CDR3 region has 15 residues.

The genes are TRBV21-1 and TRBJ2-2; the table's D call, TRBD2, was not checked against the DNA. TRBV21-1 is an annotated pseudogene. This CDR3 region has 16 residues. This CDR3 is CASSKIRGGDTGELFF. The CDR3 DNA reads TGTGCCAGCAGCAAAATCAGGGGAGGGGACACCGGGGAGCTGTTTTTT.

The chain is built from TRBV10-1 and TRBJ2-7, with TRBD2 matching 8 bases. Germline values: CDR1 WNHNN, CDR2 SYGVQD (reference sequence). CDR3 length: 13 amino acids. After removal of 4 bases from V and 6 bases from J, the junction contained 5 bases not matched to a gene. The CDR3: CASSVSGSGEQYF. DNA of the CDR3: TGCGCCAGCAGTGTGAGCGGGAGTGGCGAGCAGTACTTC.

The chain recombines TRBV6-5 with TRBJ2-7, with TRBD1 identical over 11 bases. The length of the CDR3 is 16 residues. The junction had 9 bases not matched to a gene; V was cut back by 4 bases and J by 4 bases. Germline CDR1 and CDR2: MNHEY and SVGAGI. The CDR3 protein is CASSWELGQGAYEQYF. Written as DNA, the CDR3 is TGTGCCAGCAGTTGGGAGCTCGGACAGGGGGCGTACGAGCAGTACTTC.

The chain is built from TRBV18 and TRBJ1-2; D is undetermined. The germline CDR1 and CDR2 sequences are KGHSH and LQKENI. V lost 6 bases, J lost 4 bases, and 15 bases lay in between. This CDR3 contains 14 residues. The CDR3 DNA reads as TGTGCCAGCTCGCCTGAGGAGGGATCCTATGGCTACACCTTC. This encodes CASSPEEGSYGYTF.

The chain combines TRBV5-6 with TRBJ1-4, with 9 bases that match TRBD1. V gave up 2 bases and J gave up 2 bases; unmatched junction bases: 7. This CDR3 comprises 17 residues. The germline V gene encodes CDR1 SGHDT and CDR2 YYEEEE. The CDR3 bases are TGTGCCAGCAGCTTACTACAGGGGGCGCAGACTAATGAAAAACTGTTTTTT. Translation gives CASSLLQGAQTNEKLFF.

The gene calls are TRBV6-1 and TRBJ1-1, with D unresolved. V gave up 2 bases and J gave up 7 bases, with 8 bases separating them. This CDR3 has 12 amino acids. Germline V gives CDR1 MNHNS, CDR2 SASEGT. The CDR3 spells CASSEYNREAFF. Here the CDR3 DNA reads TGTGCCAGCAGTGAATACAACCGTGAAGCTTTCTTT.

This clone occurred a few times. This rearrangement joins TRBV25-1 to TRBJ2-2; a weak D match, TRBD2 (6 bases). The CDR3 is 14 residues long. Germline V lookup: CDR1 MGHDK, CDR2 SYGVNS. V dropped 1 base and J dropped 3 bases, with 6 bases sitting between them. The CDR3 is CASSESSDTGELFF. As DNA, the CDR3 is TGTGCCAGCAGTGAATCTAGCGACACCGGGGAGCTGTTTTTT.

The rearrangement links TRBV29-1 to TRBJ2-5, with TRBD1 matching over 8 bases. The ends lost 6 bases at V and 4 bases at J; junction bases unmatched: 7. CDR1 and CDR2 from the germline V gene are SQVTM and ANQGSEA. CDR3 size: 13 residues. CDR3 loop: CSVVDRGRETQYF. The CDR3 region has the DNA TGCAGCGTGGTCGACAGGGGTCGAGAGACCCAGTACTTC.

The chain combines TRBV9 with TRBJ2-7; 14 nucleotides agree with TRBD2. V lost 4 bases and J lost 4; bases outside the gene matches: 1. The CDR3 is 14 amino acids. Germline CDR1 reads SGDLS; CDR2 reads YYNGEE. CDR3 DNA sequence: TGTGCCAGCAGCAGGACTAGCGGGGGGTACGAGCAGTACTTC. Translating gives CASSRTSGGYEQYF.

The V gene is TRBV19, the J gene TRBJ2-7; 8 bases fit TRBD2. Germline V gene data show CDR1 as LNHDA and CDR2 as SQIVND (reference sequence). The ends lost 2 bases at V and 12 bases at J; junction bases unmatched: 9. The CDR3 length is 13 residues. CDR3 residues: CASSISLAGPWYF. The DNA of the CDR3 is TGTGCCAGTAGTATAAGCCTAGCGGGCCCGTGGTACTTC. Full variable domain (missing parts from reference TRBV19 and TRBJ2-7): DGGITQSPKYLFRKEGQNVTLSCEQNLNHDAMYWYRQDPGQGLRLIYYSQIVNDFQKGDIAEGYSVSREKKESFPLTVTSAQKNPTAFYLCASSISLAGPWYFGPGTRLTVT.

CDR3 residues: CAWSGRALLLNSPLHF. The CDR3 DNA sequence: TGTGCCTGGAGCGGCAGGGCGCTTTTATTAAATTCACCCCTCCACTTT. The V and J genes are TRBV30 and TRBJ1-6, with D maybe TRBD1 (5 bases). Germline values: CDR1 GTSNPN, CDR2 SVGIG (reference sequence). Trimming took off 3 bases at V and 7 bases at J, with 19 bases between the two ends. The CDR3 is made up of 16 amino acids.

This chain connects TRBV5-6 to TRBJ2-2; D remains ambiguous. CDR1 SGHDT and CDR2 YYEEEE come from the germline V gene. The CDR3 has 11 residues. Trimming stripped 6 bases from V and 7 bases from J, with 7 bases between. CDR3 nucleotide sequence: TGTGCCAGCACCCTCGGCGGGGAGCTGTTTTTT. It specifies CASTLGGELFF.

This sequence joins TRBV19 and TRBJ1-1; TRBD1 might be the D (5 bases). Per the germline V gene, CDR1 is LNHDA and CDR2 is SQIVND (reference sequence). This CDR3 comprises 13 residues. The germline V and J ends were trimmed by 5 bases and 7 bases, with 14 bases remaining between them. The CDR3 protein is CASSPWQGDEAFF. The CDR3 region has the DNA TGTGCCAGTAGTCCTTGGCAGGGTGATGAAGCTTTCTTT.

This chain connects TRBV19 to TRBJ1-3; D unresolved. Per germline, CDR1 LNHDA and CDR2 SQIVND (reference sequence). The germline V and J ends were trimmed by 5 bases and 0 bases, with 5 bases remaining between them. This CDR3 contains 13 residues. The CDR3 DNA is TGTGCCAGTAGTGCGTTCTCTGGAAACACCATATATTTT. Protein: CASSAFSGNTIYF.

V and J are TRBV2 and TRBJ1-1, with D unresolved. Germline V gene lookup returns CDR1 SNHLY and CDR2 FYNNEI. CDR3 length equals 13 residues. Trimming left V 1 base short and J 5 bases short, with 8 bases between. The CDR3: CASSEVEGTEAFF. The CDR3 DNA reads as TGTGCCAGCAGTGAAGTGGAGGGAACTGAAGCTTTCTTT. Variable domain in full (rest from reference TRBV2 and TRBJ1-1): EPEVTQTPSHQVTQMGQEVILRCVPISNHLYFYWYRQILGQKVEFLVSFYNNEISEKSEIFDDQFSVERPDGSNFTLKIRSTKLEDSAMYFCASSEVEGTEAFFGQGTRLTVV.

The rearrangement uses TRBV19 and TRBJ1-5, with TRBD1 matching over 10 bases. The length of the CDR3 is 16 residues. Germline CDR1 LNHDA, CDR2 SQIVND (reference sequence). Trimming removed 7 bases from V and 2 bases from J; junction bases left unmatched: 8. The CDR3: CASTYLGQGGNQPQHF. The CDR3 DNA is TGTGCCAGTACCTATCTCGGACAGGGGGGCAATCAGCCCCAGCATTTT.

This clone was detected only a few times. The CDR3 sequence: CASSGTVTEAFF. DNA for the CDR3: TGTGCCAGCAGTGGGACAGTCACTGAAGCTTTCTTT. The rearrangement joins TRBV12-3 or TRBV12-4 to TRBJ1-1; 7 nucleotides match TRBD1. The CDR3 extends over 12 amino acids. V shed 5 bases and J 4 bases; nucleotides not matched to a gene: 1.

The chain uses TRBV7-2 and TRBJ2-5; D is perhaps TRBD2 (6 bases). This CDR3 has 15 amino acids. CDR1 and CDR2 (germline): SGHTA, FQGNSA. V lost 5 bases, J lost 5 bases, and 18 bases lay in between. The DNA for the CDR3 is TGTGCCAGCAGCCGCCCGAGCGGGCCACGGGAGACCCAGTACTTC. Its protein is CASSRPSGPRETQYF.

The CDR3 spells CASTPVVAVSYEQYF. The CDR3 nucleotides are TGTGCCAGCACTCCCGTGGTTGCGGTTTCCTACGAGCAGTACTTC. The chain carries TRBV3-1 (or the pseudogene TRBV3-2) and TRBJ2-7; the D is unclear. The V end was cut by 7 bases, the J end by 1 base, with 17 bases between. The CDR3 consists of 15 residues. Germline assignment: CDR1 LGHDT and CDR2 YNNKEL (reference sequence).

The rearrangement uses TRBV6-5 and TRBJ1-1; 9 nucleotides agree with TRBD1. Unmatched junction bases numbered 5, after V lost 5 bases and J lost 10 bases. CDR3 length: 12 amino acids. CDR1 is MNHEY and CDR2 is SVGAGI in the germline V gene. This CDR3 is CASSTGTGRAFF. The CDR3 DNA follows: TGTGCCAGCAGTACCGGGACAGGGCGAGCTTTCTTT.

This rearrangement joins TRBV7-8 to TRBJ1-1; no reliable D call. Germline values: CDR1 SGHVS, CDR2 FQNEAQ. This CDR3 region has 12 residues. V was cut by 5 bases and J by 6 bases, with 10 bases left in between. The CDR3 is CASSPLRAEAFF. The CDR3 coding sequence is TGTGCCAGCAGCCCCCTGCGAGCTGAAGCTTTCTTT. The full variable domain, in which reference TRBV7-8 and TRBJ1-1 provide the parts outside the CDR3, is GAGVSQSPRYKVAKRGQDVALRCDPISGHVSLFWYQQALGQGPEFLTYFQNEAQLDKSGLPSDRFFAERPEGSVSTLKIQRTQQEDSAVYLCASSPLRAEAFFGQGTRLTVV.

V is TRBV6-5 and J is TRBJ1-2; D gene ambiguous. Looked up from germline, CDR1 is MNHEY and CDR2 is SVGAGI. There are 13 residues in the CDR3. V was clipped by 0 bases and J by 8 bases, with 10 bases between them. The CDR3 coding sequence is TGTGCCAGCAGTTACTCGTACAGTCAGGGCTACACCTTC. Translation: CASSYSYSQGYTF.

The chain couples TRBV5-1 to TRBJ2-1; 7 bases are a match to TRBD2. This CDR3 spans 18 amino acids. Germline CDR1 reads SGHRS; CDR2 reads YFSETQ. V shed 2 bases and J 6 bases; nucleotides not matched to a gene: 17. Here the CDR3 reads CASSFEGYGRPPGNEQFF. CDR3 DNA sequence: TGCGCCAGCAGCTTTGAGGGATACGGGAGGCCCCCTGGCAATGAGCAGTTCTTC.

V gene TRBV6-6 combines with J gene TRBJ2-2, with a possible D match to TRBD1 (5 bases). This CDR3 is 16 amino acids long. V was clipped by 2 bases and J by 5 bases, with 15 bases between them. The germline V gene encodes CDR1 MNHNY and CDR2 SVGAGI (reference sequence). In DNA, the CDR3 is TGTGCCAGCAGTTACCATCGTCAGGGTTGGACCGGGGAGCTGTTTTTT. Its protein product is CASSYHRQGWTGELFF.

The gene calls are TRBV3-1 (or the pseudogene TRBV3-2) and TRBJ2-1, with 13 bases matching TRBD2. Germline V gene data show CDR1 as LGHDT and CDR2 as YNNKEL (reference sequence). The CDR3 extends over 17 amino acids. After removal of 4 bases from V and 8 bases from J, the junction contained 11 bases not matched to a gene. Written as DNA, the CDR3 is TGTGCCAGCAGCCCCCTAAGGACTAGCGGGAGAAACCATGAGCAGTTCTTC. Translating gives CASSPLRTSGRNHEQFF.

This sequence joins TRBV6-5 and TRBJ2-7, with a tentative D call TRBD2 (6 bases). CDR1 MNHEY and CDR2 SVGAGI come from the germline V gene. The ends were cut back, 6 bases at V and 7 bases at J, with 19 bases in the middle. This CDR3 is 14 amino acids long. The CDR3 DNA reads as TGTGCCAGCAGGGGGAGGAGGGCTTGGGGGGAGCAGTACTTC. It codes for CASRGRRAWGEQYF.

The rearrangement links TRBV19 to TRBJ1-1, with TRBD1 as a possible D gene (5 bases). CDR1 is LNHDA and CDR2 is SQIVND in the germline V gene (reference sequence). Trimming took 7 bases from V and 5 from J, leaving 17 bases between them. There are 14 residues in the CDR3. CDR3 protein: CASILGRGSTEAFF. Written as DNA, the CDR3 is TGTGCCAGTATCCTGGGCCGGGGGTCGACTGAAGCTTTCTTT.